The clone carrying this T cell receptor (beta chain) was detected many times. What it binds is not known. The data were taken from a study of glioma-infiltrating T cells. CDR1 and CDR2 (germline): LGHNA, YSLEER. CDR3 size: 14 residues. Trimming pared 0 bases from V and 8 bases from J, leaving 11 bases between. TCR alpha and beta CDR3 regions were amplified from RNA using iRepertoire nested multiplex PCR. One-step reverse transcription and amplification started from about 100-400 ng of tissue mRNA or PBMC total RNA. Each CDR3 protein gets one entry after TCRdb re-called the multiplex PCR reads with MiXCR. This sample has 110,000 or so distinct CDR3 sequences; about 25% occur once, and the top ten carry 35%. Study outcomes and limitations: Above-expected tissue-blood divergence occurred in all gliomas, most in low-grade ones.

This chain uses TRBV4-3 with TRBJ2-1; weak D call: TRBD2 (5 bases). Sample: glioma tissue, nonneoplastic brain tissue, or PBMCs (not recorded which). This receptor was taken from a human donor with low-grade glioma or glioblastoma, undergoing nonglioma brain surgery, or in good health (not recorded which). The CDR3 loop reads CASSQERGIDEQFF. DNA for the CDR3: TGCGCCAGCAGCCAAGAACGGGGTATCGATGAGCAGTTCTTC.